A single sample is the source of the 23 T cell receptor beta chains below, sequenced in a study of a mutant IDH1 vaccine in newly diagnosed glioma. Their antigen targets remain unknown. Time point of the sample: week 5, during vaccination. Alongside topical imiquimod, each dose of vaccine comprised 300 ug of mutant IDH1 20-mer peptide. The data were produced by immunoSEQ multiplex PCR, yet TCRdb's version contains in-frame clones alone and is incomplete. The sample yields about 40,000 clones, approximately 90% seen once. The sample in question was PBMCs, obtained from a glioma patient whose treatment included an IDH1 peptide vaccine. These receptors came from a middle-aged man with glioma.

The gene calls are TRBV10-2 and TRBJ2-2, with 11 bases lining up with TRBD1. This CDR3 comprises 18 residues. Germline CDR1 reads WSHSY; CDR2 reads SAAADI. Trimming cost V 5 bases and J 6 bases; bases outside gene matches: 14. In DNA form, the CDR3 reads TGCGCCAGCAGTACCACCGCCGGGACAGGGGGTTATTCCGGGGAGCTGTTTTTT. It yields the protein CASSTTAGTGGYSGELFF.

The chain has TRBV5-8 and TRBJ1-1; TRBD1 might be the D (5 bases). Trimming pared 3 bases from V and 1 base from J, leaving 22 bases between. This CDR3 contains 18 residues. Germline V gene data show CDR1 as SGHTS and CDR2 as YDEGEE. CDR3 in amino acids: CASSWVWDAARQNTEAFF. DNA for the CDR3: TGTGCCAGCAGCTGGGTCTGGGACGCCGCCCGACAGAACACTGAAGCTTTCTTT.

V gene TRBV6-4 combines with J gene TRBJ1-1; a weak D match, TRBD1 (5 bases). CDR1 and CDR2 (germline): MRHNA, SNTAGT. This CDR3 region has 13 residues. V was cut by 6 bases and J by 1 base, with 9 bases left in between. DNA for the CDR3: TGTGCCAGCAGCCTTACAGGGAACACTGAAGCTTTCTTT. This gives the protein CASSLTGNTEAFF.

The genes are TRBV5-1 and TRBJ1-2; 8 bases are shared with TRBD1. From germline, CDR1 is SGHRS and CDR2 YFSETQ. Losses at the gene ends were 0 bases for V and 7 bases for J; bases not matched to a gene: 5. The CDR3 totals 14 residues. CDR3: CASSLGDRKSGYTF. The DNA of the CDR3 is TGCGCCAGCAGCTTGGGGGACAGGAAATCTGGCTACACCTTC.

This chain uses TRBV7-2 with TRBJ1-4, with no clear D. This CDR3 region has 12 residues. Germline loops: CDR1 SGHTA, CDR2 FQGNSA. V lost 1 base and J 7 bases, leaving 4 bases between the germline ends. The CDR3: CASSLVGEKLFF. DNA for the CDR3: TGTGCCAGCAGCTTAGTGGGTGAAAAACTGTTTTTT.

This chain connects TRBV5-4 to TRBJ1-6; D is possibly TRBD1 (5 bases). V gave up 0 bases and J gave up 7 bases, with 14 bases separating them. Looked up from germline, CDR1 is SGHNT and CDR2 is YYREEE (reference sequence). The CDR3 has 16 residues. CDR3: CASSLDGTRSNSPLHF. The CDR3 nucleotides are TGTGCCAGCAGCTTGGACGGGACCCGTTCGAATTCACCCCTCCACTTT.

The chain employs TRBV25-1 and TRBJ1-5, with 8 bases identical to TRBD1. V trimming: 4 bases; J trimming: 5 bases; junction bases outside the gene matches: 4. Germline lookup yields CDR1 MGHDK and CDR2 SYGVNS. The CDR3 has 14 residues. The DNA of the CDR3 is TGTGCCAGCAGTGGAACAGGGGGATATCAGCCCCAGCATTTT. As protein: CASSGTGGYQPQHF.

The V and J genes are TRBV7-8 and TRBJ1-6; D may be TRBD1 (5 bases). The CDR3 is made up of 15 amino acids. Germline CDR1 SGHVS, CDR2 FQNEAQ. V lost 2 bases, J lost 10 bases, and 15 bases lay in between. The CDR3 nucleotides read TGTGCCAGCAGCTTATTGGCGCAGGGCTACTCACCCCTCCACTTT. It is translated as CASSLLAQGYSPLHF.

The J gene is TRBJ1-3, the V gene TRBV27; D remains unclear. The V end was cut by 5 bases, the J end by 1 base, with 15 bases between. Per germline, CDR1 MNHEY and CDR2 SMNVEV (reference sequence). This CDR3 has 16 amino acids. The CDR3 DNA reads TGTGCCAGCAGTCCCCTAGGGTCCGAATCTGGAAACACCATATATTTT. Translated, it gives CASSPLGSESGNTIYF.

A few counts support this clone. The chain recombines TRBV28 with TRBJ2-3; 8 bases are a match to TRBD2. In germline, CDR1 is MDHEN, CDR2 SYDVKM. The CDR3 loop spans 16 amino acids. V shed 4 bases and J 8 bases; nucleotides not matched to a gene: 14. The CDR3 DNA reads as TGTGCCAGCAGTTCGACTAGCGAACGGCCCCGTGGTACGCAGTATTTT. It specifies CASSSTSERPRGTQYF. The full variable domain, its missing parts supplied by reference TRBV28 and TRBJ2-3, is DVKVTQSSRYLVKRTGEKVFLECVQDMDHENMFWYRQDPGLGLRLIYFSYDVKMKEKGDIPEGYSVSREKKERFSLILESASTNQTSMYLCASSSTSERPRGTQYFGPGTRLTVL.

The sample holds one count of this clone. The V gene is TRBV28, the J gene TRBJ1-2, with a tentative D call TRBD1 (5 bases). This CDR3 has 13 residues. V was clipped by 3 bases and J by 5 bases, with 10 bases between them. Germline CDR1 and CDR2: MDHEN and SYDVKM. The DNA for the CDR3 is TGTGCCAGCAGTTTGCTGGGACGATATGGCTACACCTTC. Protein: CASSLLGRYGYTF.

V and J are TRBV7-9 and TRBJ2-7; TRBD1 might be the D (6 bases). Germline V gene lookup returns CDR1 SEHNR and CDR2 FQNEAQ (reference sequence). The CDR3 sequence is 16 residues long. Trimming pared 1 base from V and 4 bases from J, leaving 17 bases between. Here the CDR3 DNA reads TGTGCCAGCAGCTTAGGAATGGACAGATCCCCGTACGAGCAGTACTTC. Its translation is CASSLGMDRSPYEQYF.

The J gene is TRBJ1-2, the V gene TRBV9; maybe TRBD1 (5 bases). V shed 3 bases and J shed 3 bases, with 18 bases lying between them. The CDR3 is made up of 16 amino acids. In germline, CDR1 is SGDLS, CDR2 YYNGEE. The DNA of the CDR3 is TGTGCCAGCAGCGGAGGCCCAGGGCATCTAGACTATGGCTACACCTTC. Translating gives CASSGGPGHLDYGYTF.

The chain recombines TRBV18 with TRBJ2-3, with no clear D. V was shortened by 2 bases and J by 5 bases, with 8 bases between the two germline ends. This CDR3 is built from 13 residues. Germline loops: CDR1 KGHSH, CDR2 LQKENI. The CDR3 DNA is TGTGCCAGCTCACCAATCGCTGGAGATACGCAGTATTTT. This encodes CASSPIAGDTQYF.

The chain employs TRBV5-5 and TRBJ2-2; 8 bases align to TRBD1. Germline CDR1 and CDR2: SGHKS and YYEKEE (reference sequence). The CDR3 runs 16 residues. The junction had 5 bases not matched to a gene; V was cut back by 0 bases and J by 4 bases. CDR3 sequence: CASSLGRGLSTGELFF. CDR3 nucleotide sequence: TGTGCCAGCAGCTTGGGCAGGGGGCTTAGCACCGGGGAGCTGTTTTTT.

This clone was seen a single time. This chain joins TRBV2 and TRBJ2-5, with 7 positions matching TRBD2. Per germline, CDR1 SNHLY and CDR2 FYNNEI. With 7 bases clipped from V and 0 bases from J, the junction kept 8 bases outside the gene matches. The CDR3 length is 15 residues. CDR3 bases: TGTGCCAGCATCCCTAGCGGAGGGTACCAAGAGACCCAGTACTTC. It specifies CASIPSGGYQETQYF.

The J gene is TRBJ2-7, the V gene TRBV2; perhaps TRBD1 as D (5 bases). The CDR3 runs 16 residues. Germline lookup yields CDR1 SNHLY and CDR2 FYNNEI. V lost 6 bases to trimming and J lost 0 bases, with 18 bases between them. The CDR3 protein is CASRALAVDSSYEQYF. For the CDR3, the DNA is TGTGCCAGCAGGGCTCTGGCGGTCGACAGCTCCTACGAGCAGTACTTC.

V and J are TRBV2 and TRBJ1-2; D not certain. With 6 bases removed from V and 5 bases from J, the gap between germline ends came to 13 bases. CDR3 length equals 13 residues. Germline V gives CDR1 SNHLY, CDR2 FYNNEI. The CDR3 nucleotides are TGTGCCAGCAGCCAAGGCGCTGATTATGGCTACACCTTC. Its protein is CASSQGADYGYTF. The full variable domain, its missing parts supplied by reference TRBV2 and TRBJ1-2, is EPEVTQTPSHQVTQMGQEVILRCVPISNHLYFYWYRQILGQKVEFLVSFYNNEISEKSEIFDDQFSVERPDGSNFTLKIRSTKLEDSAMYFCASSQGADYGYTFGSGTRLTVV.

A word on this clone: Distinct nucleotide sequences in the sample also encode this CDR3. The chain couples TRBV7-9 to TRBJ1-2; D call uncertain. V shed 3 bases and J shed 8 bases, with 10 bases lying between them. Germline V gives CDR1 SEHNR, CDR2 FQNEAQ (reference sequence). The CDR3 is 12 amino acids. The CDR3 coding sequence is TGTGCCAGCAGCTTCGGAGCGGACGGCTACACCTTC. This encodes CASSFGADGYTF.

This sequence joins TRBV7-2 and TRBJ2-1; D unclear. V lost 1 base and J lost 9, with 13 bases in between. The CDR3 has 14 residues. The germline gives CDR1 SGHTA, CDR2 FQGNSA. CDR3 protein: CASSLGVGVGEQFF. Written as DNA, the CDR3 is TGTGCCAGCAGCTTAGGAGTTGGCGTCGGTGAGCAGTTCTTC.

This clone appeared a few times. The chain couples TRBV6-4 to TRBJ2-2; no definite D call. The CDR3 has 14 residues. Germline lookup yields CDR1 MRHNA and CDR2 SNTAGT. V was trimmed by 2 bases and J by 3 bases, leaving 7 bases between them. CDR3 nucleotide sequence: TGTGCCAGCAGTGACAGGGCGGACACCGGGGAGCTGTTTTTT. Its protein is CASSDRADTGELFF.

This rearrangement joins TRBV10-3 to TRBJ1-2; D uncertain. V was cut by 0 bases and J by 4 bases, with 9 bases left in between. Germline values: CDR1 ENHRY, CDR2 SYGVKD. The CDR3 extends over 14 amino acids. Here the CDR3 DNA reads TGTGCCATCAGTGAGTCTCCGGGAGTCTATGGCTACACCTTC. Its translation: CAISESPGVYGYTF.

This chain links TRBV9 with TRBJ2-3, with 7 bases matching TRBD1. Germline V gene data show CDR1 as SGDLS and CDR2 as YYNGEE. Germline trimming cut 3 bases from V and 2 bases from J; bases unmatched to any gene: 3. The CDR3 contains 14 residues. CDR3 sequence: CASSETGLTDTQYF. The CDR3 bases are TGTGCCAGCAGCGAGACAGGGCTCACAGATACGCAGTATTTT.